Listed below are T cell receptor beta chains from one sample, sequenced in a study of blood T cell repertoires in COVID-19. Sequenced by immunoSEQ multiplex PCR; TCRdb stores in-frame clones only, minus some. The sample has about 220,000 clones; about nine tenths are singletons. The material sequenced was peripheral blood. The receptors shown here come from a man aged 30 to 39 who had recovered from COVID-19. CDR3s include the opening cysteine and the closing phenylalanine or tryptophan. A D gene is named only where the DNA matches it firmly. Rows give clone size only sometimes, using once, few, many, or a class for an expanded clone.

TRBV11-2	NA	TRBJ2-3	NA	CASSYGTFSTDTQYF	TGTGCCAGCAGCTACGGGACATTTAGCACAGATACGCAGTATTTT
TRBV19	NA	TRBJ2-7	NA	CASSWDGGVDEQYF	TGTGCCAGTAGCTGGGACGGGGGAGTTGACGAGCAGTACTTC
TRBV29-1	TRBD1	TRBJ2-6	NA	CSAGQGAFSGANVLTF	TGCAGCGCCGGACAGGGAGCATTTTCTGGGGCCAACGTCCTGACTTTC
TRBV18	NA	TRBJ2-5	once	CASSPKTGQETQYF	TGTGCCAGCTCACCAAAGACAGGCCAAGAGACCCAGTACTTC
TRBV11-3	NA	TRBJ2-7	NA	CASSLVLSGEQYF	TGTGCCAGCAGCTTAGTACTTTCGGGTGAGCAGTACTTC
TRBV7-6	NA	TRBJ2-7	NA	CASSLGTGYTYEQYF	TGTGCCAGCAGCTTGGGTACAGGGTATACCTACGAGCAGTACTTC
TRBV7-2	NA	TRBJ1-4	NA	CASSSPGGDEKLFF	TGTGCCAGCAGCTCACCCGGGGGGGATGAAAAACTGTTTTTT
TRBV10-2	TRBD1	TRBJ1-4	NA	CASATGPDNEKLFF	TGCGCCAGCGCGACAGGGCCCGATAATGAAAAACTGTTTTTT
TRBV27	NA	TRBJ2-1	NA	CASRSLTGSFYNEQFF	TGTGCCAGCAGGTCCCTCACCGGGTCTTTCTACAATGAGCAGTTCTTC
TRBV28	NA	TRBJ1-4	NA	CASNRGGGFKLFF	TGTGCCAGCAACCGAGGGGGGGGCTTTAAACTGTTTTTT
TRBV12-5	TRBD2	TRBJ2-1	few	CASGLFRLAGGPGLGEQFF	TGTGCTAGTGGTTTGTTTCGGCTAGCGGGGGGGCCGGGGCTAGGTGAGCAGTTCTTC
TRBV6-5	NA	TRBJ1-1	NA	CASSRGGRAAFF	TGTGCCAGCAGCCGGGGGGGGCGAGCAGCTTTCTTT
TRBV10-1	NA	TRBJ1-1	NA	CASTYGQNTEAFF	TGCGCCAGCACTTACGGACAGAACACTGAAGCTTTCTTT
TRBV30	TRBD2	TRBJ2-1	NA	CAWSVQAGGRDEQFF	TGTGCCTGGAGTGTACAAGCGGGGGGGAGGGATGAGCAGTTCTTC
TRBV12-3/TRBV12-4	NA	TRBJ1-2	few	CASSQQGGGYTF	TGTGCCAGCAGTCAGCAGGGTGGAGGCTACACCTTC
TRBV23-1	TRBD1	TRBJ1-3	NA	CASSQRGSGTGHSGNTIYF	TGCGCCAGCAGTCAAAGAGGTTCCGGGACAGGCCATTCTGGAAACACCATATATTTT
TRBV2	NA	TRBJ1-5	NA	CASRRGAISNQPQHF	TGTGCCAGCAGACGGGGGGCTATCAGCAATCAGCCCCAGCATTTT
TRBV7-9	NA	TRBJ2-5	NA	CASSLAKQETQYF	TGTGCCAGCAGCTTAGCCAAACAAGAGACCCAGTACTTC
TRBV5-4	TRBD1	TRBJ2-1	once	CASSEGTAPSSYNEQFF	TGTGCCAGCAGCGAGGGGACAGCACCGAGCTCCTACAATGAGCAGTTCTTC
TRBV7-9	TRBD1	TRBJ1-1	NA	CASSTDRENTEAFF	TGTGCCAGCAGCACAGACAGGGAGAACACTGAAGCTTTCTTT
TRBV6-5	TRBD1	TRBJ2-7	NA	CASSYLDRAYEQYF	TGTGCCAGCAGTTACTTGGACAGGGCCTACGAGCAGTACTTC
TRBV5-1	NA	TRBJ2-3	NA	CASSPTLTPVTDTQYF	TGCGCCAGCAGCCCCACATTAACACCAGTCACAGATACGCAGTATTTT
TRBV6-5	NA	TRBJ2-2	few	CASSYAGVHTGELFF	TGTGCCAGCAGTTACGCGGGCGTACACACCGGGGAGCTGTTTTTT
TRBV5-4	NA	TRBJ2-6	NA	CASSLGHGSGANVLTF	TGTGCCAGCAGCTTGGGACATGGCTCTGGGGCCAACGTCCTGACTTTC
TRBV9	TRBD1	TRBJ1-1	once	CASSPGQGNTEAFF	TGTGCCAGCAGCCCAGGACAGGGGAACACTGAAGCTTTCTTT
TRBV27	NA	TRBJ1-1	NA	CASSSLGRPPPNTEAFF	TGTGCCAGCAGTTCCCTAGGGAGGCCACCGCCGAACACTGAAGCTTTCTTT
TRBV5-1	NA	TRBJ2-1	NA	CASSLAGRNNEQFF	TGCGCCAGCAGCTTGGCCGGCAGGAACAATGAGCAGTTCTTC
TRBV19	TRBD1	TRBJ1-1	NA	CASIGTVEAFF	TGTGCCAGTATTGGGACAGTTGAAGCTTTCTTT
TRBV3-1/TRBV3-2	TRBD1	TRBJ2-5	NA	CASSSRDRGFGETQYF	TGTGCCAGCAGCTCCCGGGACAGGGGATTCGGGGAGACCCAGTACTTC
TRBV10-3	NA	TRBJ1-2	NA	CAISDGARVNGYTF	TGTGCCATCAGTGATGGGGCCCGAGTAAATGGCTACACCTTC
TRBV7-9	NA	TRBJ1-2	NA	CASSLSSSPAGYTF	TGTGCCAGCAGCTTATCCAGTTCTCCAGCGGGCTACACCTTC
TRBV19	TRBD1	TRBJ1-5	NA	CASSTTGAGNQPQHF	TGTGCCAGTAGTACTACAGGGGCCGGCAATCAGCCCCAGCATTTT
TRBV10-3	TRBD1	TRBJ1-1	few	CAIRDRQGENTEAFF	TGTGCCATCAGGGATAGACAGGGGGAGAACACTGAAGCTTTCTTT
TRBV5-5	NA	TRBJ2-2	NA	CASSLGPGTGELFF	TGTGCCAGCAGCTTGGGTCCGGGGACCGGGGAGCTGTTTTTT
TRBV7-2	NA	TRBJ2-7	few	CASSLRDGLGYEQYF	TGTGCCAGCAGCTTGAGGGATGGATTGGGGTACGAGCAGTACTTC
TRBV27	NA	TRBJ1-1	NA	CASSLITGEAFF	TGTGCCAGCAGTTTAATAACAGGCGAAGCTTTCTTT
TRBV7-9	TRBD1	TRBJ1-2	NA	CASSENPTGLNGYTF	TGTGCCAGCAGCGAAAACCCGACAGGGTTGAATGGCTACACCTTC
TRBV7-2	TRBD1	TRBJ1-5	NA	CASSWTGLGDQPQHF	TGTGCCAGCAGCTGGACAGGGTTGGGGGATCAGCCCCAGCATTTT
TRBV6-5	NA	TRBJ1-3	NA	CASSLLGVSGNTIYF	TGTGCCAGCAGTCTTCTCGGGGTCTCTGGAAACACCATATATTTT
TRBV18	NA	TRBJ2-1	NA	CASSPPQEAYNEQFF	TGTGCCAGCTCACCACCCCAAGAGGCTTACAATGAGCAGTTCTTC
TRBV9	NA	TRBJ2-2	NA	CASSVGKGEVGTGELFF	TGTGCCAGCAGCGTAGGAAAGGGGGAAGTTGGCACCGGGGAGCTGTTTTTT
TRBV6-6	NA	TRBJ1-1	NA	CASNLAGGEWTEAFF	TGTGCCAGCAACCTAGCGGGGGGGGAATGGACTGAAGCTTTCTTT
TRBV6-5	TRBD1	TRBJ1-2	NA	CASRTGETHYGYTF	TGTGCCAGCAGGACAGGGGAGACCCACTATGGCTACACCTTC